The next 26 T cell receptor beta chains were all read from a single sample in a study of T cell repertoires in cytomegalovirus infection. Antigens for these TCRs are unknown. TCRdb used MiXCR to reprocess the reads, holding one entry per CDR3 protein. The sample has roughly 990,000 distinct CDR3 sequences, roughly 30% seen once. The sample in question was cultured CD8+ T cells from PBMCs, obtained from culture after CMV antigen stimulation. These receptors all come from a human donor in good health (CMV status not recorded). Some clones in this sample may be carry-over from other donors' samples.

This clonotype was found a few times. The genes are TRBV12-3 or TRBV12-4 and TRBJ2-1, with 8 bases fitting TRBD1. This CDR3 contains 14 residues. The V segment lost 6 bases and the J segment 7 bases; nucleotides outside the gene matches: 8. Written as DNA, the CDR3 is TGTGCCAGCAGATACGACCGGGACAGGAATGAGCAGTTCTTC. Protein sequence: CASRYDRDRNEQFF.

V usage is TRBV9 and J usage is TRBJ1-2; possible D gene TRBD1, 6 bases. V lost 4 bases and J lost 6, with 10 bases in between. Germline CDR1 and CDR2: SGDLS and YYNGEE. The CDR3 runs to 12 residues. CDR3 in DNA: TGTGCCAGCAGCAACAACAGGGATGGCTACACCTTC. Translation gives CASSNNRDGYTF.

This clonotype was seen only a few times. This chain links TRBV6-2 or TRBV6-3 with TRBJ2-1, with 13 bases aligning to TRBD2. Germline V gives CDR1 MNHEY, CDR2 SVGEGT. CDR3 size: 16 residues. V dropped 6 bases and J dropped 5; count of bases not matched to a gene: 7. In DNA, the CDR3 is TGTGCCAGCAGGACCACTAGCGGGGGGGGAAACAATGAGCAGTTCTTC. This sequence encodes CASRTTSGGGNNEQFF.

This clonotype showed up just a few times. The chain joins TRBV7-8 to TRBJ2-1, with D tentatively TRBD1 (6 bases). This CDR3 region has 16 residues. Germline V gene lookup returns CDR1 SGHVS and CDR2 FQNEAQ. The V end lost 1 base, the J end lost 8 bases, and 18 bases lay between the germline ends. The CDR3, as DNA: TGTGCCAGCAGCTTAGAGACAGGTTACGGCCAAGATGAGCAGTTCTTC. It is translated as CASSLETGYGQDEQFF.

This clonotype was detected a few times. CDR3 protein: CATGTGFTEAFF. The CDR3 DNA follows: TGTGCCACCGGGACAGGGTTCACTGAAGCTTTCTTT. The genes are TRBV15 and TRBJ1-1; TRBD1 aligns across 9 bases. Trimming took 8 bases from V and 4 from J; bases not matched to a gene: 2. CDR3 length equals 12 residues. Per the germline V gene, CDR1 is LNHNV and CDR2 is YYDKDF (reference sequence).

In this sample, this clonotype turned up many times. J is TRBJ2-5 and V is TRBV7-2, with 9 bases aligning to TRBD1. The CDR3 is made up of 15 amino acids. Trimming took 5 bases from V and 2 from J; bases not matched to a gene: 6. Looked up from germline, CDR1 is SGHTA and CDR2 is FQGNSA. CDR3: CASSRRQGVQETQYF. The DNA for the CDR3 is TGTGCCAGCAGCCGCCGACAGGGGGTACAAGAGACCCAGTACTTC.

The chain has TRBV6-2 or TRBV6-3 and TRBJ1-5; a possible D gene is TRBD1 (5 bases). CDR1 is MNHEY, CDR2 SVGEGT, per germline. V was trimmed by 0 bases and J by 4 bases, leaving 16 bases between them. The length of the CDR3 is 17 residues. CDR3: CASSYSPGEGANQPQHF. The CDR3 DNA reads as TGTGCCAGCAGTTACTCGCCGGGGGAGGGAGCGAATCAGCCCCAGCATTTT.

In its sample, this clonotype was seen once. V is TRBV12-3 or TRBV12-4 and J is TRBJ2-5; 7 nucleotides agree with TRBD2. The J segment lost 7 bases and the V segment lost 10 bases, leaving 6 bases of the junction unmatched. The CDR3 has 11 amino acids. The CDR3 DNA reads TGTGCCAACACTCCGGGGGGGACCCAGTACTTC. It encodes CANTPGGTQYF.

The rearrangement joins TRBV12-3 or TRBV12-4 to TRBJ1-3; the D gene is possibly TRBD1 (5 bases). The CDR3 is made up of 17 amino acids. With 6 bases removed from V and 3 bases from J, the gap between germline ends came to 21 bases. The CDR3 nucleotides are TGTGCCAGCAGCTTTTTTGACTCACGGGGCTTTGGAAACACCATATATTTT. Translated, it gives CASSFFDSRGFGNTIYF.

This clonotype was seen a handful of times. The chain has TRBV6-5 and TRBJ2-7, with D perhaps matching TRBD1 (5 bases). Germline V gives CDR1 MNHEY, CDR2 SVGAGI. The V and J ends lost 4 bases and 3 bases respectively, with 13 bases between them. CDR3 length equals 14 residues. CDR3 nucleotide sequence: TGTGCCAGCAGTTGGAATCAGGGATTCTACGAGCAGTACTTC. Amino acids: CASSWNQGFYEQYF.

This sequence joins TRBV4-1 and TRBJ1-1, with TRBD1 as a possible D gene (5 bases). The V end was cut by 5 bases, the J end by 2 bases, with 15 bases between. Germline values: CDR1 MGHRA, CDR2 YSYEKL. The CDR3 is made up of 15 amino acids. CDR3 nucleotide sequence: TGCGCCAGCAGCTCCTTCCGGGACGGAAACACTGAAGCTTTCTTT. It translates to CASSSFRDGNTEAFF.

On this clonotype: This sequence may be a read error, since a much larger clone differs from it by one base. The chain links TRBV28 to TRBJ2-2; no firm D call. Germline CDR1 reads MDHEN; CDR2 reads SYDVKM. V was trimmed by 7 bases and J by 7 bases, leaving 22 bases between them. The CDR3 loop spans 16 amino acids. The CDR3 sequence is CASISPTSLFVGELFF. The DNA of the CDR3 is TGTGCCAGCATCTCCCCTACGTCTTTATTTGTCGGGGAGCTGTTTTTT.

V and J are TRBV6-8 and TRBJ2-1; weak D call: TRBD2 (6 bases). V was clipped by 5 bases and J by 2 bases, with 25 bases between them. The CDR3 is 19 residues long. CDR1 MNHGY and CDR2 SAAAGT come from the germline V gene. For the CDR3, the DNA is TGTGCCAGCAGTGCTTCTTCGGGGGACGCTTTCGGCCCCTACAATGAGCAGTTCTTC. Its protein product is CASSASSGDAFGPYNEQFF.

The chain couples TRBV5-4 to TRBJ2-5; 7 nucleotides match TRBD1. The CDR3 is made up of 15 amino acids. With V trimmed by 2 bases and J by 5 bases, 9 bases remained unmatched. From germline, CDR1 is SGHNT and CDR2 YYREEE (reference sequence). CDR3 in DNA: TGTGCCAGCAGCTTACAGGGGATGGTGTGGGAGACCCAGTACTTC. Residues: CASSLQGMVWETQYF. Using reference TRBV5-4 and TRBJ2-5 for the parts outside the CDR3, the full variable domain is ETGVTQSPTHLIKTRGQQVTLRCSSQSGHNTVSWYQQALGQGPQFIFQYYREEENGRGNFPPRFSGLQFPNYSSELNVNALELDDSALYLCASSLQGMVWETQYFGPGTRLLVL.

About this clonotype itself: A read error may explain this, as a much larger clone is one base away. This rearrangement joins TRBV7-6 to TRBJ1-1, with D perhaps matching TRBD1 (6 bases). The CDR3 length is 15 residues. Germline lookup yields CDR1 SGHVS and CDR2 FNYEAQ. The CDR3 bases are TGTGTCAGCAGCTTAGCGGAGGGGGAGGGCACTGAAGCTTTCTTT. Protein sequence: CVSSLAEGEGTEAFF. Supplemented by reference TRBV7-6 and TRBJ1-1, the full variable domain reads GAGVSQSPRYKVTKRGQDVALRCDPISGHVSLYWYRQALGQGPEFLTYFNYEAQQDKSGLPNDRFSAERPEGSISTLTIQRTEQRDSAMYRCVSSLAEGEGTEAFFGQGTRLTVV.

This clonotype was seen many times. This chain uses TRBV7-6 with TRBJ2-2, with D possibly being TRBD1 or TRBD2 (6 bases each). V lost 8 bases to trimming and J lost 3 bases, with 19 bases between them. The CDR3 consists of 16 residues. Per the germline V gene, CDR1 is SGHVS and CDR2 is FNYEAQ. CDR3 sequence: CASASEGGLDTGELFF. DNA of the CDR3: TGTGCCAGCGCTTCAGAGGGGGGCCTGGACACCGGGGAGCTGTTTTTT.

The genes are TRBV6-1 and TRBJ2-7, with a weak D call TRBD2 (6 bases). The V gene's germline CDR1 is MNHNS and CDR2 SASEGT. CDR3 size: 13 residues. Trimming stripped 2 bases from V and 7 bases from J, with 12 bases between. The CDR3 nucleotides are TGTGCCAGCAGTGAAAGGAGGGTTGAGGAGCAGTACGTC. Its protein is CASSERRVEEQYV.

The chain carries TRBV19 and TRBJ2-1, with D tentatively TRBD2 (5 bases). Germline CDR1 and CDR2: LNHDA and SQIVND (reference sequence). V lost 3 bases and J 7 bases, leaving 16 bases between the germline ends. This CDR3 comprises 15 residues. The CDR3 DNA reads TGTGCCAGTAGTATTCGAGGGTTGGCGTGGAATGAGCAGTTCTTC. Its protein is CASSIRGLAWNEQFF.

This clonotype showed up just once. The V call is TRBV19, the J call TRBJ2-1; TRBD2 might be the D (6 bases). Looked up from germline, CDR1 is LNHDA and CDR2 is SQIVND (reference sequence). CDR3 length: 17 residues. Trimming removed 7 bases at V and 7 bases at J, with 26 bases between. The CDR3 loop reads CASTQRPGLYLMNEQFF. The DNA for the CDR3 is TGTGCCAGTACCCAACGCCCGGGACTCTATTTGATGAATGAGCAGTTCTTC.

There are a few counts of this clonotype. J is TRBJ2-7 and V is TRBV20-1; 7 nucleotides align to TRBD1. CDR3 length: 17 residues. J was trimmed by 1 base and V by 0 bases; bases with no gene match: 12. Looked up from germline, CDR1 is DFQATT and CDR2 is SNEGSKA (reference sequence). DNA of the CDR3: TGCAGTGCTAGAGATCAAAAGGGACAGTTAGAGTCCTACGAGCAGTACGTC. Its translation is CSARDQKGQLESYEQYV.

This clonotype occurred many times. V and J are TRBV7-2 and TRBJ2-3; D perhaps matches TRBD2 (5 bases). The germline V and J ends were trimmed by 2 bases and 2 bases, with 14 bases remaining between them. Germline CDR1 is SGHTA and CDR2 is FQGNSA. This CDR3 is 16 amino acids long. This CDR3 is CASSLNWRVLTDTQYF. The DNA of the CDR3 is TGTGCCAGCAGCTTAAATTGGCGGGTCCTCACAGATACGCAGTATTTT.

This rearrangement joins TRBV6-1 to TRBJ1-4, with D unclear. Germline loops: CDR1 MNHNS, CDR2 SASEGT. V gave up 6 bases and J gave up 8 bases, with 19 bases separating them. This CDR3 is built from 15 residues. The CDR3 sequence is CASRTREGRQEKLFF. For the CDR3, the DNA is TGTGCCAGCAGGACACGCGAGGGTCGTCAGGAAAAACTGTTTTTT.

This chain uses TRBV12-3 or TRBV12-4 with TRBJ2-1; TRBD1 might be the D (6 bases). This CDR3 spans 15 amino acids. V gave up 3 bases and J gave up 4 bases, with 13 bases separating them. The CDR3 DNA follows: TGTGCCAGCAGTTTCGGGTCAGGGGAGTACAATGAGCAGTTCTTC. This codes for CASSFGSGEYNEQFF.

The V and J genes are TRBV19 and TRBJ2-3; D remains unclear. Germline V gene lookup returns CDR1 LNHDA and CDR2 SQIVND (reference sequence). The CDR3 runs 16 residues. Trimming shortened V by 0 bases and J by 2 bases, and 12 bases separated the two germline ends. Here the CDR3 DNA reads TGTGCCAGTAGTATAGATCCGGCAAGCCACACAGATACGCAGTATTTT. This codes for CASSIDPASHTDTQYF.

This clonotype was seen more than once but under ten times. The genes are TRBV20-1 and TRBJ2-1; TRBD2 might be the D (6 bases). Trimming took 0 bases from V and 4 from J, leaving 13 bases between them. Germline values: CDR1 DFQATT, CDR2 SNEGSKA (reference sequence). The CDR3 totals 15 residues. CDR3 residues: CSARDPTSTYNEQFF. In DNA form, the CDR3 reads TGCAGTGCTAGAGATCCAACTAGCACATACAATGAGCAGTTCTTC.

The chain is built from TRBV5-8 and TRBJ2-7; D ambiguous. The CDR3 runs to 14 residues. V gave up 4 bases and J gave up 5 bases, with 16 bases separating them. CDR1 and CDR2 (germline): SGHTS, YDEGEE. In DNA form, the CDR3 reads TGTGCCAGCAGCGCAGATAGAACCGTCGACGAGCAGTACGTC. This gives the protein CASSADRTVDEQYV.